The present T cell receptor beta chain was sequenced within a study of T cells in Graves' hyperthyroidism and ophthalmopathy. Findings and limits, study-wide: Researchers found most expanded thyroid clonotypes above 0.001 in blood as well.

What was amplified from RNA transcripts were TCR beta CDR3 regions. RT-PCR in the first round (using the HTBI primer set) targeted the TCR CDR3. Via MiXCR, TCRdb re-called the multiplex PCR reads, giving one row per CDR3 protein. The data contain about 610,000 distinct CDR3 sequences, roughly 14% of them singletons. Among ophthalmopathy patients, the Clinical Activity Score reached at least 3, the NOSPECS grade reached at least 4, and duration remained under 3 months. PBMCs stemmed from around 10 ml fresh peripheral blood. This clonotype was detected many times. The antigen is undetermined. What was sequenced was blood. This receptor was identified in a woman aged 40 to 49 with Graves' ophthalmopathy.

Here the CDR3 DNA reads TGTGCCAGCAGTTCTCTCAAAGGACAGGGCCAAGAACAGCCCCAGCATTTT. It translates to CASSSLKGQGQEQPQHF. The genes are TRBV28 and TRBJ1-5; 8 bases line up with TRBD1. The CDR3 is 17 residues long. With V trimmed by 4 bases and J by 7 bases, 15 bases remained unmatched. CDR1 is MDHEN, CDR2 SYDVKM, per germline.